The clone carrying this T cell receptor beta chain was seen a few times. This sample is part of a study of blood T cells in healthy people across ages. Trimming shortened V by 6 bases and J by 6 bases, and 17 bases separated the two germline ends. The CDR3 runs 14 residues. Germline V gene sequence: CDR1 DFQATT, CDR2 SNEGSKA (reference sequence). The second PCR ran roughly 7 to 11 cycles with a sample-barcoded 5' primer and J-beta primers. TCRdb redid the calling of the 5' RACE reads with MiXCR, one entry per CDR3 protein. The top ten clones hold roughly 10% of a sample with roughly 500,000 distinct CDR3 sequences, approximately 25% of them seen once. Separately, the same data were catalogued under a study of T cells of mothers and their children. That source notes: Input to cDNA synthesis comprised all extracted RNA, at a ratio of around 1.6 ug per 15 ul.

The sample was blood. The chain employs TRBV20-1 and TRBJ2-2, with D perhaps TRBD2 (5 bases). The TCR originated in a boy aged 5-17 years in good health. Written as DNA, the CDR3 is TGCAGTGCGGAGGACTGGCGACGGGCCGGGGAGCTGTTTTTT. The encoded protein is CSAEDWRRAGELFF.